This T cell receptor beta chain stems from a study of tumor-infiltrating lymphocytes in primary liver carcinoma. Overall study: All patients had surgically resected primary liver carcinoma. Between about 4 and 11 cm across, the tumors were all of stage T1-T3 N0M0.

As to this clonotype: Its antigen is still unknown. At one of its ends the junction is not consistent with the germline gene, which may arise from a read error.

Germline V CDR1 and CDR2: MNHNY, SVGAGI (reference sequence). The CDR3 totals 15 residues. Study conclusions and caveats: Tumor-adjacent and tumor-blood pairs shared less of their repertoires than tumor region pairs shared.

Blood RNA originated from unsorted whole blood, with germline DNA additionally extracted. Making TCR beta cDNA involved approximately 0.5 ug total RNA and a constant-region primer. Construction of TCR beta libraries relied on three successive nested multiplex PCR rounds employing slightly modified ARM-PCR. Use of TRBV1-TRBV30 forward primers with a C-beta reverse primer characterized the first two PCR rounds, which lasted nine to eleven cycles each. TCRdb analysed the multiplex PCR reads with MiXCR anew, one entry per CDR3 protein. The table includes about 200,000 distinct CDR3 sequences, approximately 64% detected once.

The sequence derives from a woman aged 60-75 years with primary liver carcinoma and hepatitis B virus infection. The source material was peripheral blood. The rearrangement uses TRBV6-6 and TRBJ2-5; D possibly uses TRBD1 or TRBD2 (5 bases each). The CDR3 bases are TGTGCCAGCATTTACTCGATAGGGGCCGGGGAGACCCATTACTTC. Its translation: CASIYSIGAGETHYF.